A single sample is the source of the 30 T cell receptor beta chains below, sequenced in a study of a mutant IDH1 vaccine in newly diagnosed glioma. Only in-frame clones appear in the TCRdb table, and some are missing; sequencing was by immunoSEQ multiplex PCR. The table has more than 25,000 clones, 79% seen once. Their recognized antigens are unknown. Time point of the sample: week 35, safety follow-up. Vaccination used 300 ug of mutant IDH1 20-mer peptide per dose, with topical imiquimod. Sequences were derived from PBMCs, sampled from a glioma patient whose treatment included an IDH1 peptide vaccine. All receptors derive from a woman between 25 and 40 years old with glioma. Some clones in this sample may be carry-over from other donors' samples.

The CDR3 nucleotides read TGTGCCAGCAGCCCGACATATCTGGGCTCCTACGAGCAGTACTTC. Amino acids: CASSPTYLGSYEQYF. The chain recombines TRBV11-2 with TRBJ2-7; no clear D gene. Germline V gene data show CDR1 as SGHAT and CDR2 as FQNNGV. V was cut by 5 bases and J by 0 bases, with 14 bases left in between. The CDR3 runs to 15 residues.

The rearrangement uses TRBV6-1 and TRBJ2-1; 10 bases are shared with TRBD1. The CDR3 is made up of 14 amino acids. Germline loops: CDR1 MNHNS, CDR2 SASEGT. With V trimmed by 5 bases and J by 10 bases, 8 bases remained unmatched. CDR3 DNA sequence: TGTGCCAGCAGTCACACCGGGACAGGGGACGAGCAGTTCTTC. Translation: CASSHTGTGDEQFF.

The rearrangement uses TRBV14 and TRBJ2-7; D perhaps matches TRBD2 (6 bases). V lost 1 base, J lost 4 bases, and 14 bases lay in between. The CDR3 contains 15 residues. From germline, CDR1 is SGHDN and CDR2 FVKESK. The CDR3 nucleotides are TGTGCCAGCAGCCAAGTGTCAGCGGGTGGATACGAGCAGTACTTC. Amino acids: CASSQVSAGGYEQYF.

The chain has TRBV9 and TRBJ1-4; unclear D gene. The CDR3 runs to 13 residues. The V and J ends lost 0 bases and 8 bases respectively, with 8 bases between them. CDR1 and CDR2 from the germline V gene are SGDLS and YYNGEE. CDR3 protein: CASSVGAGEKLFF. CDR3 nucleotides: TGTGCCAGCAGCGTAGGGGCAGGCGAAAAACTGTTTTTT.

CDR3 residues: CASSPGPTPGEQYF. For the CDR3, the DNA is TGTGCCAGCAGCCCTGGGCCGACCCCGGGGGAGCAGTACTTC. The V gene is TRBV5-4, the J gene TRBJ2-7; the D gene is possibly TRBD2 (5 bases). V lost 4 bases to trimming and J lost 7 bases, with 18 bases between them. CDR1 is SGHNT, CDR2 YYREEE, per germline (reference sequence). The CDR3 length is 14 residues. The full variable domain, completed using reference TRBV5-4 and TRBJ2-7, is ETGVTQSPTHLIKTRGQQVTLRCSSQSGHNTVSWYQQALGQGPQFIFQYYREEENGRGNFPPRFSGLQFPNYSSELNVNALELDDSALYLCASSPGPTPGEQYFGPGTRLTVT.

The chain couples TRBV5-1 to TRBJ2-2, with 12 bases fitting TRBD1. V lost 4 bases, J lost 4 bases, and 5 bases stayed unmatched. Per germline, CDR1 SGHRS and CDR2 YFSETQ. CDR3 size: 16 residues. The CDR3 bases are TGCGCCAGCAGCGAGGGGACAGGGGGCATCACCGGGGAGCTGTTTTTT. Amino acid sequence: CASSEGTGGITGELFF.

The V call is TRBV9, the J call TRBJ2-5, with a weak D call TRBD1 (7 bases). The CDR3 is 16 residues long. V shed 0 bases and J shed 5 bases, with 17 bases lying between them. Germline V gene sequence: CDR1 SGDLS, CDR2 YYNGEE. The CDR3 region is CASSVGQGVGGETQYF. In DNA, the CDR3 is TGTGCCAGCAGCGTAGGACAGGGCGTAGGAGGGGAGACCCAGTACTTC. Complete variable domain (other parts from reference TRBV9 and TRBJ2-5): DSGVTQTPKHLITATGQRVTLRCSPRSGDLSVYWYQQSLDQGLQFLIQYYNGEERAKGNILERFSAQQFPDLHSELNLSSLELGDSALYFCASSVGQGVGGETQYFGPGTRLLVL.

The CDR3 sequence: CASSPGTWNNEQFF. The DNA of the CDR3 is TGTGCCAGCAGTCCCGGGACTTGGAACAATGAGCAGTTCTTC. The rearrangement joins TRBV6-1 to TRBJ2-1, with a possible D match to TRBD2 (6 bases). Trimming cost V 5 bases and J 5 bases, with 13 bases left between them. The CDR3 covers 14 residues. Germline CDR1 reads MNHNS; CDR2 reads SASEGT.

This clone was recorded once. This chain uses TRBV15 with TRBJ2-2; 8 bases are shared with TRBD2. The CDR3 consists of 16 residues. Trimming removed 1 base from V and 7 bases from J; junction bases left unmatched: 8. From germline, CDR1 is LNHNV and CDR2 YYDKDF (reference sequence). The CDR3 reads CATSRGPSGYDGELFF. The CDR3 nucleotides read TGTGCCACCAGCAGAGGCCCTAGCGGGTATGACGGGGAGCTGTTTTTT.

This sequence joins TRBV11-2 and TRBJ1-2; perhaps TRBD1 as D (5 bases). V lost 5 bases and J 4 bases, leaving 11 bases between the germline ends. The CDR3 is 13 amino acids. Germline CDR1 reads SGHAT; CDR2 reads FQNNGV. CDR3 amino acids: CASSPGTSYGYTF. CDR3 bases: TGTGCCAGCAGCCCAGGGACGAGCTATGGCTACACCTTC. Supplemented by reference TRBV11-2 and TRBJ1-2, the full variable domain reads EAGVAQSPRYKIIEKRQSVAFWCNPISGHATLYWYQQILGQGPKLLIQFQNNGVVDDSQLPKDRFSAERLKGVDSTLKIQPAKLEDSAVYLCASSPGTSYGYTFGSGTRLTVV.

This chain connects TRBV6-5 to TRBJ2-7; D uncertain. From germline, CDR1 is MNHEY and CDR2 SVGAGI. This CDR3 comprises 14 residues. Deletions cut 0 bases from V and 3 bases from J, with 9 bases between. The CDR3 coding sequence is TGTGCCAGCAGTTACTCCCCGACAAGCTACGAGCAGTACTTC. Translating it yields CASSYSPTSYEQYF.

This clone was seen a single time. The V and J genes are TRBV30 and TRBJ2-7, with a weak D call TRBD2 (5 bases). This CDR3 region has 15 residues. Looked up from germline, CDR1 is GTSNPN and CDR2 is SVGIG (reference sequence). Trimming pared 0 bases from V and 3 bases from J, leaving 15 bases between. The CDR3 region is CAWSVGLDEGYEQYF. CDR3 nucleotide sequence: TGTGCCTGGAGTGTAGGACTGGATGAGGGCTACGAGCAGTACTTC.

The chain joins TRBV18 to TRBJ2-2, with D uncertain. Germline values: CDR1 KGHSH, CDR2 LQKENI. The CDR3 contains 13 residues. The V end was cut by 4 bases, the J end by 5 bases, with 8 bases between. CDR3 amino acids: CASSRPGTGELFF. The CDR3 nucleotides read TGTGCCAGCTCACGCCCTGGGACCGGGGAGCTGTTTTTT. The full variable domain, completed using reference TRBV18 and TRBJ2-2, is NAGVMQNPRHLVRRRGQEARLRCSPMKGHSHVYWYRQLPEEGLKFMVYLQKENIIDESGMPKERFSAEFPKEGPSILRIQQVVRGDSAAYFCASSRPGTGELFFGEGSRLTVL.

V and J are TRBV30 and TRBJ2-7; 10 bases are shared with TRBD2. This CDR3 comprises 14 residues. J was trimmed by 1 base and V by 5 bases; bases with no gene match: 5. Germline V gene data show CDR1 as GTSNPN and CDR2 as SVGIG (reference sequence). The CDR3 DNA reads as TGTGCCTGGGTAGCTAGCGGGAGTTCCTACGAGCAGTACTTC. Amino acids: CAWVASGSSYEQYF.

The chain joins TRBV19 to TRBJ1-1; 12 bases map to TRBD1. Trimming at V came to 3 bases and at J to 1 base, leaving 6 bases not matched to a gene. The germline V gene encodes CDR1 LNHDA and CDR2 SQIVND (reference sequence). CDR3 length equals 17 residues. The CDR3 sequence: CASSIGTGGWKNTEAFF. The CDR3 DNA follows: TGTGCCAGTAGTATTGGGACAGGGGGCTGGAAGAACACTGAAGCTTTCTTT. The complete variable domain, with remaining parts taken from reference TRBV19 and TRBJ1-1, reads DGGITQSPKYLFRKEGQNVTLSCEQNLNHDAMYWYRQDPGQGLRLIYYSQIVNDFQKGDIAEGYSVSREKKESFPLTVTSAQKNPTAFYLCASSIGTGGWKNTEAFFGQGTRLTVV.

This chain links TRBV19 with TRBJ2-7, with D perhaps matching TRBD1 (7 bases). There are 14 residues in the CDR3. Trimming removed 6 bases at V and 4 bases at J, with 16 bases between. Germline CDR1 LNHDA, CDR2 SQIVND (reference sequence). This CDR3 reads CASSGGQGDYEQYF. The DNA of the CDR3 is TGTGCCAGTAGCGGGGGTCAGGGGGATTACGAGCAGTACTTC.

This clone was picked up a small number of times. The chain is built from TRBV14 and TRBJ2-1; 7 bases align to TRBD1. The CDR3 is 14 amino acids. J was trimmed by 0 bases and V by 4 bases; bases with no gene match: 0. Germline V CDR1 and CDR2: SGHDN, FVKESK. CDR3 in DNA: TGTGCCAGCAGCCGGGACAGCTCCTACAATGAGCAGTTCTTC. Translating gives CASSRDSSYNEQFF.

This sequence joins TRBV4-1 and TRBJ2-7; D might be TRBD1 or TRBD2, each matching 5 bases. Trimming stripped 3 bases from V and 5 bases from J, with 14 bases between. Germline CDR1 MGHRA, CDR2 YSYEKL. CDR3 length equals 14 residues. Here the CDR3 reads CASSQGPGEDEQYF. Here the CDR3 DNA reads TGCGCCAGCAGCCAGGGACCCGGGGAAGACGAGCAGTACTTC.

The chain combines TRBV11-3 with TRBJ2-3, with D perhaps matching TRBD2 (5 bases). This CDR3 region has 11 residues. In germline, CDR1 is SGHNT, CDR2 YENEEA. V lost 7 bases, J lost 11 bases, and 13 bases lay in between. This CDR3 is CASIGKHEQYF. The CDR3 DNA follows: TGTGCCAGCATCGGGAAACACGAGCAGTATTTT.

This clone was seen a single time. The chain is built from TRBV19 and TRBJ2-3, with 11 bases fitting TRBD2. V lost 6 bases, J lost 9 bases, and 14 bases stayed unmatched. Germline V gives CDR1 LNHDA, CDR2 SQIVND (reference sequence). This CDR3 comprises 16 residues. This CDR3 reads CASSPVFSGRAGTQYF. In DNA, the CDR3 is TGTGCCAGTAGCCCCGTGTTTAGCGGGAGGGCCGGGACGCAGTATTTT. The full variable domain, with the rest looked up from reference TRBV19 and TRBJ2-3, is DGGITQSPKYLFRKEGQNVTLSCEQNLNHDAMYWYRQDPGQGLRLIYYSQIVNDFQKGDIAEGYSVSREKKESFPLTVTSAQKNPTAFYLCASSPVFSGRAGTQYFGPGTRLTVL.

The sample holds one count of this clone. The chain has TRBV19 and TRBJ2-7; perhaps TRBD2 as D (6 bases). CDR1 LNHDA and CDR2 SQIVND come from the germline V gene (reference sequence). The CDR3 is 13 amino acids. Trimming removed 10 bases from V and 7 bases from J, with 20 bases in between. The CDR3 bases are TGTGCCACCAGTATTTCGGGAGTCGGTGAGCAGTACTTC. The encoded protein is CATSISGVGEQYF. The full variable domain, its missing parts supplied by reference TRBV19 and TRBJ2-7, is DGGITQSPKYLFRKEGQNVTLSCEQNLNHDAMYWYRQDPGQGLRLIYYSQIVNDFQKGDIAEGYSVSREKKESFPLTVTSAQKNPTAFYLCATSISGVGEQYFGPGTRLTVT.

This chain joins TRBV7-8 and TRBJ1-1; a weak D match, TRBD1 (6 bases). The CDR3 runs 14 residues. V was shortened by 6 bases and J by 1 base, with 12 bases between the two germline ends. CDR1 SGHVS and CDR2 FQNEAQ come from the germline V gene. CDR3 protein: CASRRGSENTEAFF. Here the CDR3 DNA reads TGTGCCAGCAGAAGGGGGAGTGAGAACACTGAAGCTTTCTTT. The complete variable domain, with remaining parts taken from reference TRBV7-8 and TRBJ1-1, reads GAGVSQSPRYKVAKRGQDVALRCDPISGHVSLFWYQQALGQGPEFLTYFQNEAQLDKSGLPSDRFFAERPEGSVSTLKIQRTQQEDSAVYLCASRRGSENTEAFFGQGTRLTVV.

The chain carries TRBV25-1 and TRBJ1-5, with 11 positions matching TRBD1. Germline assignment: CDR1 MGHDK and CDR2 SYGVNS. Unmatched junction bases numbered 5, after V lost 0 bases and J lost 1 base. This CDR3 spans 18 amino acids. The CDR3 coding sequence is TGTGCCAGCAGTGAATATATGGGGACAGGGGGGAGCAATCAGCCCCAGCATTTT. It yields the protein CASSEYMGTGGSNQPQHF.

The chain combines TRBV6-5 with TRBJ2-7, with 7 bases matching TRBD1. Germline CDR1 and CDR2: MNHEY and SVGAGI. CDR3 length: 12 residues. V lost 10 bases to trimming and J lost 1 base; unmatched junction nucleotides: 4. The CDR3 DNA follows: TGTGCCACCACGGACAGGTCCTACGAGCAGTACTTC. It specifies CATTDRSYEQYF.

This rearrangement joins TRBV6-1 to TRBJ2-2; D is possibly TRBD2 (6 bases). This CDR3 contains 14 residues. The germline V and J ends were trimmed by 2 bases and 5 bases, with 9 bases remaining between them. Germline values: CDR1 MNHNS, CDR2 SASEGT. CDR3 amino acids: CASSEIGRTGELFF. In DNA form, the CDR3 reads TGTGCCAGCAGTGAAATAGGGAGGACCGGGGAGCTGTTTTTT.

V and J are TRBV7-9 and TRBJ2-2; 11 nucleotides align to TRBD2. Germline trimming cut 7 bases from V and 5 bases from J; bases unmatched to any gene: 6. The CDR3 runs 15 residues. Germline V lookup: CDR1 SEHNR, CDR2 FQNEAQ (reference sequence). CDR3 DNA: TGTGCCAGCACCTTTAGCGGGAGGGGGACCGGGGAGCTGTTTTTT. This gives the protein CASTFSGRGTGELFF.

This clone has just a few counts. This sequence joins TRBV6-6 and TRBJ1-1; weak D call: TRBD1 (5 bases). The CDR3 covers 13 residues. The V end was cut by 11 bases, the J end by 3 bases, with 16 bases between. From germline, CDR1 is MNHNY and CDR2 SVGAGI (reference sequence). CDR3 coding DNA: TGTGCCGAAAACGAGAGGGGCGACACTGAAGCTTTCTTT. It translates to CAENERGDTEAFF.

The V call is TRBV30, the J call TRBJ1-1, with TRBD1 matching over 7 bases. CDR1 GTSNPN and CDR2 SVGIG come from the germline V gene (reference sequence). The CDR3 spans 14 residues. After removal of 3 bases from V and 5 bases from J, the junction contained 9 bases not matched to a gene. CDR3 sequence reads: CAWRPLQGWTEAFF. The CDR3 bases are TGTGCCTGGAGGCCTCTACAGGGGTGGACTGAAGCTTTCTTT.

The chain has TRBV7-2 and TRBJ2-3; 8 positions match TRBD2. Germline trimming cut 3 bases from V and 3 bases from J; bases unmatched to any gene: 8. There are 16 residues in the CDR3. Per the germline V gene, CDR1 is SGHTA and CDR2 is FQGNSA. DNA for the CDR3: TGTGCCAGCAGCTTCGGGTATCAGCGGGAGACAGATACGCAGTATTTT. This gives the protein CASSFGYQRETDTQYF.

V usage is TRBV6-5 and J usage is TRBJ1-5, with 7 bases aligning to TRBD1. Trimming cost V 2 bases and J 4 bases; bases outside gene matches: 2. This CDR3 region has 14 residues. The germline V gene has CDR1 MNHEY and CDR2 SVGAGI. The CDR3 nucleotides are TGTGCCAGCAGTTACAGGGGGCTTAATCAGCCCCAGCATTTT. It specifies CASSYRGLNQPQHF.